Each of the 20 T cell receptor beta chains below was sequenced from the same sample in a study of beta chain features in type 1 diabetes. Study-wide findings and caveats: Significant though moderate, a shortening of TCRB CDR3s appeared in all four CD4+ subsets of Type 1 diabetes patients.

Antigens for these TCRs are unknown. Reverse transcription of all isolated RNA meant that expressed TCRB transcripts were sequenced. Produced via immunoSEQ multiplex PCR; TCRdb's table is partial and in-frame only. The top ten hold around 0.0099% of the sample, which has 300,000 to 450,000 clones, around an eighth seen once. Specimen: naive CD4+ T cells from blood. The receptors originated from a woman younger than 35 with type 1 diabetes.

This clone was counted a few times. The chain employs TRBV9 and TRBJ2-3; D unclear. This CDR3 contains 12 residues. CDR1 and CDR2 from the germline V gene are SGDLS and YYNGEE. V shed 4 bases and J shed 2 bases, with 5 bases lying between them. The CDR3 is CASSLTTDTQYF. In DNA, the CDR3 is TGTGCCAGCAGCCTAACCACAGATACGCAGTATTTT.

The chain couples TRBV19 to TRBJ2-6; D call uncertain. Germline V gives CDR1 LNHDA, CDR2 SQIVND (reference sequence). This CDR3 spans 15 amino acids. V lost 5 bases to trimming and J lost 2 bases, with 10 bases between them. The CDR3 sequence: CASSSRSAGANVLTF. CDR3 coding DNA: TGTGCCAGTAGTTCCCGCTCGGCTGGGGCCAACGTCCTGACTTTC.

This clone appeared a few times. V is TRBV11-2 and J is TRBJ2-2, with TRBD1 matching 9 bases. Trimming at V came to 8 bases and at J to 5 bases, leaving 9 bases not matched to a gene. The CDR3 contains 15 residues. Germline CDR1 and CDR2: SGHAT and FQNNGV. In nucleotides, the CDR3 is TGTGCCAGCGCTTTCGGGACAGGGAGGACCGGGGAGCTGTTTTTT. Encoded protein: CASAFGTGRTGELFF.

The chain combines TRBV14 with TRBJ2-3, with D possibly TRBD2 on 6 matching bases. V gave up 4 bases and J gave up 2 bases, with 13 bases separating them. This CDR3 spans 15 amino acids. Germline V gives CDR1 SGHDN, CDR2 FVKESK. The DNA of the CDR3 is TGTGCCAGCAGCCCGTTAAGGGAGGCCACAGATACGCAGTATTTT. This gives the protein CASSPLREATDTQYF. Drawing the rest from reference TRBV14 and TRBJ2-3, the complete variable domain is EAGVTQFPSHSVIEKGQTVTLRCDPISGHDNLYWYRRVMGKEIKFLLHFVKESKQDESGMPNNRFLAERTGGTYSTLKVQPAELEDSGVYFCASSPLREATDTQYFGPGTRLTVL.

The J gene is TRBJ2-1, the V gene TRBV5-1; 9 bases map to TRBD2. Germline V gives CDR1 SGHRS, CDR2 YFSETQ. CDR3 length equals 14 residues. The V segment lost 1 base and the J segment 8 bases; nucleotides outside the gene matches: 4. DNA of the CDR3: TGCGCCAGCAGCTTGCGACTAGCGGTCGATGAGCAGTTCTTC. This encodes CASSLRLAVDEQFF.

This sequence joins TRBV20-1 and TRBJ1-1; D remains ambiguous. The V and J ends lost 3 bases and 7 bases respectively, with 9 bases between them. This CDR3 is 11 amino acids long. CDR1 is DFQATT, CDR2 SNEGSKA, per germline (reference sequence). The CDR3 nucleotides are TGCAGTGCTAGGGGCACGGTTGAAGCTTTCTTT. Translation: CSARGTVEAFF.

V gene TRBV7-2 combines with J gene TRBJ2-3; D is perhaps TRBD2 (5 bases). The CDR3 totals 14 residues. Per germline, CDR1 SGHTA and CDR2 FQGNSA. V gave up 4 bases and J gave up 5 bases, with 13 bases separating them. CDR3: CASSSHWAGDTQYF. CDR3 in DNA: TGTGCCAGCAGCTCTCACTGGGCGGGAGATACGCAGTATTTT.

This clone was observed a few times. The chain joins TRBV5-1 to TRBJ2-5, with D perhaps TRBD1 (5 bases). Trimming pared 2 bases from V and 5 bases from J, leaving 10 bases between. The CDR3 extends over 13 amino acids. Germline V gene lookup returns CDR1 SGHRS and CDR2 YFSETQ. DNA of the CDR3: TGCGCCAGCAGCTTCAGGGTCCGGGAGACCCAGTACTTC. Translated, it gives CASSFRVRETQYF. Using reference TRBV5-1 and TRBJ2-5 for the parts outside the CDR3, the full variable domain is KAGVTQTPRYLIKTRGQQVTLSCSPISGHRSVSWYQQTPGQGLQFLFEYFSETQRNKGNFPGRFSGRQFSNSRSEMNVSTLELGDSALYLCASSFRVRETQYFGPGTRLLVL.

The chain is built from TRBV4-1 and TRBJ2-1; 12 bases match TRBD2. V shed 4 bases, J shed 8 bases, and the junction held 6 bases outside the gene matches. Germline assignment: CDR1 MGHRA and CDR2 YSYEKL. The CDR3 contains 15 residues. CDR3 residues: CASSPASGRGHEQFF. DNA of the CDR3: TGCGCCAGCAGCCCAGCTAGCGGGAGGGGCCATGAGCAGTTCTTC.

The chain carries TRBV11-2 and TRBJ2-5; TRBD2 aligns across 9 bases. Germline assignment: CDR1 SGHAT and CDR2 FQNNGV. J was trimmed by 5 bases and V by 6 bases; bases with no gene match: 1. The CDR3 length is 12 residues. The DNA for the CDR3 is TGTGCCAGCAGGCGGGAGGGGGAGACCCAGTACTTC. Translation: CASRREGETQYF.

The chain employs TRBV7-3 and TRBJ2-5; weak D call: TRBD2 (5 bases). V shed 2 bases and J shed 4 bases, with 8 bases lying between them. The CDR3 runs to 13 residues. Germline V CDR1 and CDR2: SGHTA, FQGTGA. CDR3 protein: CASSLWAGETQYF. Here the CDR3 DNA reads TGTGCCAGCAGCTTATGGGCGGGAGAGACCCAGTACTTC.

A few counts support this clone. The V gene is TRBV19, the J gene TRBJ1-1, with D tentatively TRBD1 (5 bases). V lost 6 bases and J lost 10, with 18 bases in between. Germline-derived CDR1 and CDR2 are LNHDA and SQIVND (reference sequence). The CDR3 contains 13 residues. In DNA, the CDR3 is TGTGCCAGTAGACAATCCCTCGGGGGAGGAGCTTTCTTT. Translation: CASRQSLGGGAFF.

The rearrangement uses TRBV10-3 and TRBJ2-3; D gene uncertain. This CDR3 has 16 amino acids. The germline V gene encodes CDR1 ENHRY and CDR2 SYGVKD. The germline V and J ends were trimmed by 0 bases and 4 bases, with 14 bases remaining between them. In nucleotides, the CDR3 is TGTGCCATCAGTGAGTCTCTTCGAAGAGGCCCAGATACGCAGTATTTT. Amino acids: CAISESLRRGPDTQYF.

J is TRBJ2-7 and V is TRBV25-1; D perhaps matches TRBD2 (5 bases). This CDR3 has 14 residues. Trimming removed 6 bases at V and 5 bases at J, with 17 bases between. The germline CDR1 and CDR2 sequences are MGHDK and SYGVNS. DNA of the CDR3: TGTGCCAGCAGGCCTTCCGGGGTGCTACACGAGCAGTACTTC. It encodes CASRPSGVLHEQYF.

This clone was seen a handful of times. This rearrangement joins TRBV27 to TRBJ2-2, with D unresolved. Trimming removed 6 bases at V and 2 bases at J, with 10 bases between. This CDR3 is 14 amino acids long. Germline-derived CDR1 and CDR2 are MNHEY and SMNVEV (reference sequence). The DNA for the CDR3 is TGTGCCAGCAGCCCAGCGCTAAACACCGGGGAGCTGTTTTTT. It encodes CASSPALNTGELFF.

V usage is TRBV6-5 and J usage is TRBJ1-5; a possible D gene is TRBD1 (6 bases). Looked up from germline, CDR1 is MNHEY and CDR2 is SVGAGI. This CDR3 has 14 amino acids. V was shortened by 0 bases and J by 6 bases, with 9 bases between the two germline ends. The CDR3 protein is CASSYSKGGQPQHF. Written as DNA, the CDR3 is TGTGCCAGCAGTTACTCGAAAGGGGGTCAGCCCCAGCATTTT.

The V gene is TRBV28, the J gene TRBJ2-1; TRBD2 aligns across 7 bases. V shed 2 bases and J 14 bases; nucleotides not matched to a gene: 6. The germline V gene encodes CDR1 MDHEN and CDR2 SYDVKM. This CDR3 region has 12 residues. The CDR3 bases are TGTGCCAGCAGTTTAGAGACTAGCTGGAAGTTCTTC. Encoded protein: CASSLETSWKFF.

The chain couples TRBV2 to TRBJ2-5; 8 nucleotides align to TRBD2. The CDR3 loop spans 14 amino acids. Looked up from germline, CDR1 is SNHLY and CDR2 is FYNNEI. Trimming cost V 3 bases and J 4 bases; bases outside gene matches: 4. The CDR3 protein is CASSDAAGVETQYF. The CDR3 DNA is TGTGCCAGCAGTGATGCAGCGGGAGTAGAGACCCAGTACTTC. The entire variable domain, with the rest obtained from reference TRBV2 and TRBJ2-5, is as follows: EPEVTQTPSHQVTQMGQEVILRCVPISNHLYFYWYRQILGQKVEFLVSFYNNEISEKSEIFDDQFSVERPDGSNFTLKIRSTKLEDSAMYFCASSDAAGVETQYFGPGTRLLVL.

This clone was seen only a few times. V is TRBV5-4 and J is TRBJ2-7; 8 bases fit TRBD2. CDR3 length equals 14 residues. V trimming: 8 bases; J trimming: 2 bases; junction bases outside the gene matches: 9. Germline CDR1 reads SGHNT; CDR2 reads YYREEE (reference sequence). The chain's CDR3 is CASRNSGVAYEQYF. CDR3 DNA: TGTGCCAGTAGAAATAGCGGGGTCGCCTACGAGCAGTACTTC.

The chain carries TRBV6-5 and TRBJ2-7; 9 bases map to TRBD1. The germline gives CDR1 MNHEY, CDR2 SVGAGI. This CDR3 is built from 13 residues. Trimming cost V 4 bases and J 8 bases; bases outside gene matches: 6. The CDR3 reads CASSSSGQGKQYF. CDR3 in DNA: TGTGCCAGCAGTTCCTCGGGACAGGGCAAGCAGTACTTC.